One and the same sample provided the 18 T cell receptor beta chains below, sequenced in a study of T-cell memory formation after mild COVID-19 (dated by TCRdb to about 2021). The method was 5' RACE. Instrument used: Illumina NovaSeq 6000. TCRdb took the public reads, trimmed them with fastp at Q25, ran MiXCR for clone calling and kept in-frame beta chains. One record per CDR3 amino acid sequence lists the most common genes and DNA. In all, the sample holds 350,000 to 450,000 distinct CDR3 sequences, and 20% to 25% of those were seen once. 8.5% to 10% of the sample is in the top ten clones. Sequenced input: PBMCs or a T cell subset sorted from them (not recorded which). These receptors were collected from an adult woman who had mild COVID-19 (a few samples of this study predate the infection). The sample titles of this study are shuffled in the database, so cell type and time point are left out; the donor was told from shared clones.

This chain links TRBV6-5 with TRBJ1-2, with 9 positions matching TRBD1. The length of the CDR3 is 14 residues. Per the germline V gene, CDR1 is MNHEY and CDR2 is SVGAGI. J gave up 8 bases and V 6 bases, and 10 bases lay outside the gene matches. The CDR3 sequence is CASRTPGQGNGYTF. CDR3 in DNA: TGTGCCAGCAGAACCCCGGGACAGGGTAACGGCTACACCTTC.

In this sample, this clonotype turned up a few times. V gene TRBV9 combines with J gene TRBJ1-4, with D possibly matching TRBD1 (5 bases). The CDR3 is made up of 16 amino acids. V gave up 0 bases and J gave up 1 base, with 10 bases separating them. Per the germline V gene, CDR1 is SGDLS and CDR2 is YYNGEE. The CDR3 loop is CASSVGQGGTNEKLFF. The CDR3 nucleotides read TGTGCCAGCAGCGTAGGGCAGGGTGGAACTAATGAAAAACTGTTTTTT.

The CDR3 DNA follows: TGTGCCAGCAGCCAAGTAGGTGGCACGGATGAGCAGTTCTTC. Protein: CASSQVGGTDEQFF. The J gene is TRBJ2-1, the V gene TRBV14; no clear D. The CDR3 totals 14 residues. V was clipped by 1 base and J by 8 bases, with 12 bases between them. Germline-derived CDR1 and CDR2 are SGHDN and FVKESK.

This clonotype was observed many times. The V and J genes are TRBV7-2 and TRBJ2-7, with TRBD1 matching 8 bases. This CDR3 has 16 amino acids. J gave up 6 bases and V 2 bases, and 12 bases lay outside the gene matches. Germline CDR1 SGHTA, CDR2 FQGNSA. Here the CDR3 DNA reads TGTGCCAGCAGCTTAAGGACAGGGACGGGTGGAGGCGAGCAGTACTTC. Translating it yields CASSLRTGTGGGEQYF.

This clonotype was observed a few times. CDR3 nucleotide sequence: TGCGCCAGCAGCTACCTGGGGATTGGTATGAACACTGAAGCTTTCTTT. Translating it yields CASSYLGIGMNTEAFF. This chain links TRBV5-1 with TRBJ1-1; D unclear. The V gene lost 3 bases and the J gene lost 0 bases, with 15 bases spanning the gap. This CDR3 comprises 16 residues. Germline CDR1 SGHRS, CDR2 YFSETQ.

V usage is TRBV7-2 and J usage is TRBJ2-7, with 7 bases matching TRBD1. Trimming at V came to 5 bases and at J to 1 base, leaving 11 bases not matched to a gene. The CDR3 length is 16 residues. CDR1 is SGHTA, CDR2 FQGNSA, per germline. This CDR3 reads CASSRGGTGKSYEQYF. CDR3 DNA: TGTGCCAGCAGCAGAGGGGGCACAGGGAAGTCCTACGAGCAGTACTTC.

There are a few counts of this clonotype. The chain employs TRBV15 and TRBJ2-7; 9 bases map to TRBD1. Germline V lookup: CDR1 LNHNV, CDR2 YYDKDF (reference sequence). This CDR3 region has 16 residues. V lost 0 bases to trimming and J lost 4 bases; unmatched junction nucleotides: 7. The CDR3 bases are TGTGCCACCAGCAGAGACGAAACAGGGGGCGAGTACGAGCAGTACTTC. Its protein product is CATSRDETGGEYEQYF.

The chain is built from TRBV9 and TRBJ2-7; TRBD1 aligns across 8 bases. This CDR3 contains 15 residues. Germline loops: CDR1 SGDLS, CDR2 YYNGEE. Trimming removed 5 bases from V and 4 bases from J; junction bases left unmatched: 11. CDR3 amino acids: CASSRASGTGYEQYF. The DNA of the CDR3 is TGTGCCAGCAGTCGAGCCTCGGGGACAGGATACGAGCAGTACTTC.

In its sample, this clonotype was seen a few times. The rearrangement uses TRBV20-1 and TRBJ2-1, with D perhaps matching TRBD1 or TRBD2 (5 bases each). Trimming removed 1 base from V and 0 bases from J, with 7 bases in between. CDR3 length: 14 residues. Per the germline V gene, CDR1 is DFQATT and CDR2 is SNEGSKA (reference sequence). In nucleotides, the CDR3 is TGCAGTGCTAGAGGAGGGGCCTCCTACAATGAGCAGTTCTTC. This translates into CSARGGASYNEQFF.

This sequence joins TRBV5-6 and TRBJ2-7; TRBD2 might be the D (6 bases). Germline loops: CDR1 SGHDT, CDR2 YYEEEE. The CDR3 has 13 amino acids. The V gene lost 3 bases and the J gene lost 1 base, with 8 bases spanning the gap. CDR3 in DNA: TGTGCCAGCAGCTGGGGGACTTCCTACGAGCAGTACTTC. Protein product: CASSWGTSYEQYF.

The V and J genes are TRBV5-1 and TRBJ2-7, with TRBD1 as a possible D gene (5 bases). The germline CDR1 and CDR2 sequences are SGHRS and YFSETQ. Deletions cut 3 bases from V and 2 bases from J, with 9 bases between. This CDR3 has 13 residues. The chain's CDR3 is CASSSDSAYEQYF. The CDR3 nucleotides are TGCGCCAGCAGCTCCGACAGTGCCTACGAGCAGTACTTC.

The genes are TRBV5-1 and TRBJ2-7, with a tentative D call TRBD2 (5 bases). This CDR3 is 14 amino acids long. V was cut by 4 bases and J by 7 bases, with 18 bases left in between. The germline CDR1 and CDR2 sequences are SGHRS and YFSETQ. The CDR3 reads CASSVGLASGEQYF. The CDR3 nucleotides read TGCGCCAGCAGCGTTGGACTGGCATCGGGGGAGCAGTACTTC. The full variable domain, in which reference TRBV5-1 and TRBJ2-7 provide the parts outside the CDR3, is KAGVTQTPRYLIKTRGQQVTLSCSPISGHRSVSWYQQTPGQGLQFLFEYFSETQRNKGNFPGRFSGRQFSNSRSEMNVSTLELGDSALYLCASSVGLASGEQYFGPGTRLTVT.

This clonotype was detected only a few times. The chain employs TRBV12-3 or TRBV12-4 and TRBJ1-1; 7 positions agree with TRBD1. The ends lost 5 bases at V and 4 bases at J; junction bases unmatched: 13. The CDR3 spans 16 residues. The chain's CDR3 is CASSPHRQGSGTEAFF. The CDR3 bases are TGTGCCAGCAGTCCGCATAGACAGGGTTCAGGCACTGAAGCTTTCTTT.

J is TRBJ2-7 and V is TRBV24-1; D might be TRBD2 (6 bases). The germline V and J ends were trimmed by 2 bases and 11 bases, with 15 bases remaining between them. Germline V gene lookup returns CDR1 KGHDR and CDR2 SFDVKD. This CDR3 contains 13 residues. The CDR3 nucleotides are TGTGCCACCAGTGATTACGCCGGGGCGGGGAAGTACTTC. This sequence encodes CATSDYAGAGKYF.

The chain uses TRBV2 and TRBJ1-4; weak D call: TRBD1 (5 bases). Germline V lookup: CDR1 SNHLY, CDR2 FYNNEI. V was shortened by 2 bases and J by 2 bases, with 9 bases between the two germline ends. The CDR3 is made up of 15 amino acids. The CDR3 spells CASSERGVTNEKLFF. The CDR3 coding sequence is TGTGCCAGCAGTGAACGAGGGGTCACTAATGAAAAACTGTTTTTT.

CDR3 amino acids: CASSDTSGWVNEQFF. DNA of the CDR3: TGTGCCAGCAGCGACACTAGCGGGTGGGTCAATGAGCAGTTCTTC. The chain recombines TRBV9 with TRBJ2-1; TRBD2 matches 9 bases. CDR3 length equals 15 residues. The J segment lost 6 bases and the V segment lost 3 bases, leaving 7 bases of the junction unmatched. The germline V gene encodes CDR1 SGDLS and CDR2 YYNGEE.

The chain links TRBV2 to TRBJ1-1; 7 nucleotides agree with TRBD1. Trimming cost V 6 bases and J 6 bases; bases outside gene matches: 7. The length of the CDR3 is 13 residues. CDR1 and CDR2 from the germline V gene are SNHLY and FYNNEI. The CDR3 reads CASRKDRLSEAFF. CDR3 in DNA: TGTGCCAGCAGAAAGGACAGGCTTTCTGAAGCTTTCTTT.

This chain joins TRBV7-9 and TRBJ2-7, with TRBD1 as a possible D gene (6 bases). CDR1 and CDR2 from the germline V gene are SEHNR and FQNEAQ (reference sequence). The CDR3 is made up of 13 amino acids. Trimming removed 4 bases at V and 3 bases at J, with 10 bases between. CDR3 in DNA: TGTGCCAGCAGCTGGGACACGATCTACGAGCAGTACTTC. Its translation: CASSWDTIYEQYF.